This TCR beta chain was retrieved from a study of OX40 agonist ivuxolimab in advanced cancers. Study-wide context: Ivuxolimab was delivered to patients intravenously every 2 weeks at doses spanning 0.01 to 10 mg/kg. There were three patients with partial responses, one having hepatocellular carcinoma and two cutaneous melanoma.

Germline V CDR1 and CDR2: SGHNT, YYREEE (reference sequence). This CDR3 is built from 14 residues. Germline trimming cut 4 bases from V and 2 bases from J; bases unmatched to any gene: 3. Clones were read by immunoSEQ multiplex PCR, and TCRdb kept only the in-frame ones, dropping some. This table holds roughly 32,000 clones, roughly 76% found once. This clone was observed a single time. The specimen was CD4+ or CD8+ T cells sorted from blood, collected in a trial of the OX40 agonist ivuxolimab. The chain links TRBV5-4 to TRBJ1-2; 9 bases are shared with TRBD1. The receptor comes from an adult with an advanced solid tumor such as melanoma, head and neck, liver or kidney cancer. CDR3 protein: CASSPGTGNYGYTF. Written as DNA, the CDR3 is TGTGCCAGCAGCCCCGGGACAGGGAACTATGGCTACACCTTC.